In this sample, the clone carrying this TCR beta chain is large. The entry originates in a study of graft-versus-host responses after intestinal transplantation. Study results and caveats: The highest levels of circulating GvH clones went along with early declines in HvG clones after transplant.

This table comes from immunoSEQ multiplex PCR, and its TCRdb copy is limited to in-frame clones, with some not included. The sample yields around 10,000 clones, 25% to 30% seen once. Plated together were around 200,000 CFSE-labeled responder cells and around 200,000 irradiated, violet-dye-labeled stimulator cells. Germline CDR1 LNHDA, CDR2 SQIVND (reference sequence). Trimming took off 2 bases at V and 7 bases at J, with 12 bases between the two ends. The CDR3 is 14 amino acids. The chain carries TRBV19 and TRBJ1-5; unclear D gene. The sequencing here drew on alloreactive CD4+ T cells from a mixed lymphocyte reaction culture, taken before intestinal transplant. Stated subset: CFSE-low proliferating T cells sorted from roughly 6-day pre-transplant mixed lymphocyte reaction (GvH or HvG direction). The receptor comes from a human patient who received an intestinal transplant. CDR3 region: CASSIRGEGQPQHF. The DNA of the CDR3 is TGTGCCAGTAGTATACGGGGAGAAGGGCAGCCCCAGCATTTT.